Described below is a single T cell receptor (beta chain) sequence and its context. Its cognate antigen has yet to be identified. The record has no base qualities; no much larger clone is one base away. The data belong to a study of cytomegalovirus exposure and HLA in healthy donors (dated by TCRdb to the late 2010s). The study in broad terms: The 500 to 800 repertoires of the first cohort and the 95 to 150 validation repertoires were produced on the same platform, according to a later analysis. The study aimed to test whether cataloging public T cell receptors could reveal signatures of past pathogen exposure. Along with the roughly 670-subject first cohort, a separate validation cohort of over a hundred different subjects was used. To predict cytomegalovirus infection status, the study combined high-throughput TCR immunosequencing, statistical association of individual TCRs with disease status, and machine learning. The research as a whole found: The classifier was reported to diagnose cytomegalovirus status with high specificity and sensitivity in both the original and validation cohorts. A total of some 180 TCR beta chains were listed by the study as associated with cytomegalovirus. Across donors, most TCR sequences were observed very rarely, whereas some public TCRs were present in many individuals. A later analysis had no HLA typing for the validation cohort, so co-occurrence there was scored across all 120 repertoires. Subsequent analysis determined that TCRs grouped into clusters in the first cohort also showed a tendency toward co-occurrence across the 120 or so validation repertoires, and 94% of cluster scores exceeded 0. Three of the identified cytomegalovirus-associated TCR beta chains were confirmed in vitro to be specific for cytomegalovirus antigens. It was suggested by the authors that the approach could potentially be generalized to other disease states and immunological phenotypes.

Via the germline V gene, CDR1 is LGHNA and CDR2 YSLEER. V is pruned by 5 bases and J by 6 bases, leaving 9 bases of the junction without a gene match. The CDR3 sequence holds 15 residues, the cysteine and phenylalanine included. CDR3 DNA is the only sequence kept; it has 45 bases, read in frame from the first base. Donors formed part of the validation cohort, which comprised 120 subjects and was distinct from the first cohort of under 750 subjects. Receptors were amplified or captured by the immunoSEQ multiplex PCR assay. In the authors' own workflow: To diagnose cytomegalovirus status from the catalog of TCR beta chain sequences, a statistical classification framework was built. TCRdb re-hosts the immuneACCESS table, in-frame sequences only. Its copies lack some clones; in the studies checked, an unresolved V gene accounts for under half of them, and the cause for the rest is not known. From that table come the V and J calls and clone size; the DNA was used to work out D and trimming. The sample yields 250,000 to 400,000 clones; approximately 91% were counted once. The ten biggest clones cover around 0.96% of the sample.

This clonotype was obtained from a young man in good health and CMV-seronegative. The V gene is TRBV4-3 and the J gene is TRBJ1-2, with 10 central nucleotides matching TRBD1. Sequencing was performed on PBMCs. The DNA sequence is TGCGCCAGCAGCTGGATGAGACAGGGGGCTGATGGCTACACCTTC. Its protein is CASSWMRQGADGYTF.